Listed below are T cell receptor beta chains from one sample, sequenced in a study of OX40 agonist ivuxolimab in advanced cancers. Sequencing used immunoSEQ multiplex PCR; TCRdb keeps in-frame clones, though not all of them. The data contain approximately 80,000 clones, 91% of them singletons. Sample: CD4+ or CD8+ T cells sorted from blood, taken in a trial of the OX40 agonist ivuxolimab. All receptors come from an adult with an advanced solid tumor such as melanoma, head and neck, liver or kidney cancer. Each CDR3 is given with its conserved first and last residue. The order of the fields is clone size, D gene, J gene, V gene, CDR3 protein, CDR3 DNA. The D gene is left open where the match is weak. Clone size is not always given. Where it is, it says once, few, many or a class for expanded clones.

NA	NA	TRBJ1-5	TRBV28	CASSFVVSNQPQHF	TGTGCCAGCAGTTTCGTTGTCAGCAATCAGCCCCAGCATTTT
few	NA	TRBJ1-2	TRBV2	CASSDGPRYGYTF	TGTGCCAGCAGTGATGGCCCTCGATATGGCTACACCTTC
NA	NA	TRBJ2-3	TRBV9	CASSAYLADTQYF	TGTGCCAGCAGCGCCTACCTCGCAGATACGCAGTATTTT
NA	TRBD1	TRBJ1-4	TRBV6-5	CASSFTGGWPNEKLFF	TGTGCCAGCAGTTTTACAGGGGGATGGCCTAATGAAAAACTGTTTTTT
NA	NA	TRBJ2-7	TRBV10-2	CASSETGEQYF	TGCGCCAGCAGTGAGACTGGCGAGCAGTACTTC
NA	NA	TRBJ2-2	TRBV7-8	CASSLARLHTGELFF	TGTGCCAGCAGCTTAGCCCGATTACACACCGGGGAGCTGTTTTTT
NA	NA	TRBJ2-3	TRBV6-5	CASSYLSGTDTQYF	TGTGCCAGCAGTTATCTCTCGGGGACAGATACGCAGTATTTT
NA	NA	TRBJ2-3	TRBV7-9	CASSLALDTQYF	TGTGCCAGCAGCTTAGCGTTAGATACGCAGTATTTT
NA	NA	TRBJ2-1	TRBV20-1	CSATYNEQFF	TGCAGTGCTACCTACAATGAGCAGTTCTTC
few	NA	TRBJ1-5	TRBV27	CASSPLRTGGGSNQPQHF	TGTGCCAGCAGTCCTTTGCGGACGGGGGGTGGCAGCAATCAGCCCCAGCATTTT
NA	TRBD2	TRBJ2-1	TRBV28	CASLTSGSNDNEQFF	TGTGCCAGCCTCACTAGCGGGAGCAACGACAATGAGCAGTTCTTC
NA	NA	TRBJ2-3	TRBV21-1	CASGQAGGTADTQYF	TGTGCCAGCGGGCAGGCGGGAGGAACGGCAGATACGCAGTATTTT
NA	NA	TRBJ1-5	TRBV28	CASSLGIGQPQHF	TGTGCCAGCAGTTTGGGGATCGGCCAGCCCCAGCATTTT
NA	NA	TRBJ2-7	TRBV12-2	CASRLVSFLLAGFYEQYF	TGTGCAAGTCGCTTAGTATCGTTTTTACTAGCGGGCTTCTACGAGCAGTACTTC
once	NA	TRBJ1-1	TRBV4-3	CASSHGSTEAFF	TGCGCCAGCAGCCATGGGAGCACTGAAGCTTTCTTT
NA	NA	TRBJ1-5	TRBV29-1	CSVDSGVGQPQHF	TGCAGCGTTGATTCTGGGGTGGGTCAGCCCCAGCATTTT
once	NA	TRBJ2-4	TRBV12-5	CASDPLMLAKNIQYF	TGTGCTAGTGACCCCCTAATGTTAGCCAAAAACATTCAGTACTTC
once	TRBD2	TRBJ2-3	TRBV6-6	CASSYTPGRTDTQYF	TGTGCCAGCAGTTACACCCCCGGGAGGACAGATACGCAGTATTTT
NA	NA	TRBJ1-5	TRBV10-3	CAISESLLNSNQPQHF	TGTGCCATCAGTGAGTCGCTTCTAAATAGCAATCAGCCCCAGCATTTT
once	TRBD2	TRBJ2-3	TRBV5-1	CASRPSGGARADTQYF	TGCGCCAGCAGGCCTAGCGGGGGGGCCCGTGCTGATACGCAGTATTTT
NA	NA	TRBJ1-5	TRBV6-5	CASSYRADYNQPQHF	TGTGCCAGCAGTTACAGGGCAGACTACAATCAGCCCCAGCATTTT
NA	NA	TRBJ2-3	TRBV9	CASSVRATSTDTQYF	TGTGCCAGCAGCGTTAGGGCAACTAGCACAGATACGCAGTATTTT
once	NA	TRBJ1-6	TRBV19	CATAEYNSPLHF	TGTGCCACCGCGGAGTATAATTCACCCCTCCACTTT
NA	TRBD1	TRBJ1-1	TRBV6-6	CASSYSTGKNTEAFF	TGTGCCAGCAGTTACTCGACAGGGAAGAACACTGAAGCTTTCTTT
NA	NA	TRBJ2-6	TRBV27	CASSLSMGTGANVLTF	TGTGCCAGCAGTTTATCGATGGGAACTGGGGCCAACGTCCTGACTTTC
NA	NA	TRBJ2-1	TRBV27	CASSPSRDFNEQFF	TGTGCCAGCAGTCCGAGCCGGGACTTCAATGAGCAGTTCTTC
NA	NA	TRBJ2-2	TRBV14	CASSHRGWTGELFF	TGTGCCAGCAGCCACAGGGGTTGGACCGGGGAGCTGTTTTTT
NA	TRBD1	TRBJ1-2	TRBV6-4	CASSDTFRGAANYGYTF	TGTGCCAGCAGTGACACCTTCAGGGGGGCAGCTAACTATGGCTACACCTTC
NA	NA	TRBJ2-1	TRBV27	CASSLAGKNEQFF	TGTGCCAGCAGTTTAGCGGGCAAGAATGAGCAGTTCTTC
NA	NA	TRBJ2-4	TRBV4-1	CASSQRDVGKNIQYF	TGCGCCAGCAGCCAGCGAGACGTGGGCAAAAACATTCAGTACTTC
NA	TRBD1	TRBJ1-5	TRBV5-4	CASSLMGQGMIEPQHF	TGTGCCAGCAGCTTGATGGGACAGGGGATGATTGAGCCCCAGCATTTT
NA	NA	TRBJ1-6	TRBV19	CASSPGFSSPLHF	TGTGCCAGTAGCCCGGGGTTTTCTTCACCCCTCCACTTT
NA	NA	TRBJ1-1	TRBV28	CASSFGAEAFF	TGTGCCAGCAGTTTCGGAGCTGAAGCTTTCTTT
NA	NA	TRBJ2-1	TRBV21-1	CASSKKKRELKYNEQFF	TGTGCCAGCAGCAAGAAAAAGCGGGAGTTGAAATACAATGAGCAGTTCTTC
NA	NA	TRBJ2-1	TRBV6-5	CASGLNEQFF	TGTGCCAGCGGGCTCAATGAGCAGTTCTTC
NA	NA	TRBJ2-3	TRBV5-4	CASSLADTQYF	TGTGCCAGCAGCTTAGCAGATACGCAGTATTTT
NA	TRBD1	TRBJ2-7	TRBV6-5	CASSYGQGAGYEQYF	TGTGCCAGCAGTTACGGCCAGGGGGCAGGTTACGAGCAGTACTTC
NA	TRBD1	TRBJ1-2	TRBV4-3	CASSQEDRGWGGYTF	TGCGCCAGCAGCCAAGAAGACAGGGGGTGGGGAGGCTACACCTTC
NA	TRBD2	TRBJ2-1	TRBV6-1	CASSEGSQRGGEQFF	TGTGCCAGCAGTGAAGGTTCCCAGCGGGGGGGCGAGCAGTTCTTC
NA	NA	TRBJ2-4	TRBV4-1	CASSQDRSFKNIQYF	TGCGCCAGCAGCCAAGATCGTAGCTTTAAAAACATTCAGTACTTC
NA	NA	TRBJ1-5	TRBV6-5	CASSYPVQPQHF	TGTGCCAGCAGTTACCCGGTTCAGCCCCAGCATTTT
NA	NA	TRBJ1-2	TRBV28	CASSPSLYGYTF	TGTGCCAGCAGCCCCTCTCTATATGGCTACACCTTC
few	NA	TRBJ1-5	TRBV18	CASSPGWRDQPQHF	TGTGCCAGCTCACCGGGGTGGCGCGATCAGCCCCAGCATTTT
NA	TRBD1	TRBJ1-1	TRBV28	CASSVTGGRRAFF	TGTGCCAGCAGCGTTACAGGGGGTAGGAGGGCTTTCTTT
NA	NA	TRBJ1-5	TRBV15	CATSTTPVRGVQPQHF	TGTGCCACCAGCACTACCCCGGTGAGAGGGGTACAGCCCCAGCATTTT
NA	NA	TRBJ1-2	TRBV2	CASTGGYGYTF	TGTGCCAGCACCGGCGGCTATGGCTACACCTTC
NA	NA	TRBJ1-1	TRBV7-2	CASSPEGGTRNTEAFF	TGTGCCAGCAGCCCGGAGGGGGGGACACGGAACACTGAAGCTTTCTTT
NA	NA	TRBJ2-3	TRBV9	CASSVAGTTDTQYF	TGTGCCAGCAGCGTAGCCGGGACCACAGATACGCAGTATTTT
NA	TRBD2	TRBJ2-3	TRBV7-2	CASSQTSGDWDTQYF	TGTGCCAGCAGCCAGACTAGCGGGGATTGGGATACGCAGTATTTT
NA	NA	TRBJ1-1	TRBV28	CASTKPSGGVLRTEAFF	TGTGCCAGCACTAAACCCTCGGGAGGGGTATTGAGGACTGAAGCTTTCTTT
NA	NA	TRBJ1-5	TRBV4-2	CASSQGLGWQPQHF	TGTGCCAGCAGCCAAGGATTGGGGTGGCAGCCCCAGCATTTT
NA	NA	TRBJ1-6	TRBV28	CASSPQQGRSPLHF	TGTGCCAGCAGTCCCCAACAGGGACGGTCACCCCTCCACTTT
NA	NA	TRBJ1-5	TRBV2	CASSWTEGNQPQHF	TGTGCCAGCAGTTGGACAGAAGGCAATCAGCCCCAGCATTTT
once	NA	TRBJ2-1	TRBV15	CATSTPPVPKGSGVMNEQFF	TGTGCCACCAGCACTCCTCCGGTACCCAAGGGGTCGGGAGTTATGAATGAGCAGTTCTTC
NA	TRBD2	TRBJ2-1	TRBV7-9	CASSLAISGSFHEQFF	TGTGCCAGCAGCTTAGCTATTAGCGGGAGTTTTCATGAGCAGTTCTTC